This is a list of T cell receptor beta chains from one sample in a study of blood T cell repertoires in COVID-19. The repertoire was sequenced with immunoSEQ multiplex PCR; TCRdb's copy has only in-frame clones and lacks some. Of about 76,000 clones listed, roughly 84% are singletons. The sequenced sample was peripheral blood. These receptors were collected from a man of 80 years or more with acute or convalescent COVID-19. CDR3s include the opening cysteine and the closing phenylalanine or tryptophan. D genes are given only for firm matches. Expanded clones get a size class; other rows say once, few or many, or leave the size out.

clone_size d_call j_call v_call cdr3_nt cdr3_aa
few TRBD2 TRBJ2-2 TRBV4-1 TGCGCCAGCAGCCAAGGAGTAGCGGGAGGTCGTAACGGGGAGCTGTTTTTT CASSQGVAGGRNGELFF
. TRBD1 TRBJ1-3 TRBV5-5 TGTGCCAGCAGTTTCATCCGGGACAGGCTTAGCTCTGGAAACACCATATATTTT CASSFIRDRLSSGNTIYF
once . TRBJ1-4 TRBV4-2 TGTGCCAGCAGCCAAGTGACAAATAATGAAAAACTGTTTTTT CASSQVTNNEKLFF
. . TRBJ2-2 TRBV5-1 TGCGCCAGCAGCTTGGCGACGGGGAACACCGGGGAGCTGTTTTTT CASSLATGNTGELFF
. . TRBJ1-2 TRBV19 TGTGCCAGTAGTATAGTTGGAGGAAACTATGGCTACACCTTC CASSIVGGNYGYTF
. . TRBJ2-1 TRBV2 TGTGCCAGCAGCCGCCGCGGGACCTACAATGAGCAGTTCTTC CASSRRGTYNEQFF
. TRBD1 TRBJ1-2 TRBV28 TGTGCCAGCAGTTTCCCGGGACAGGGGGGCTATGGCTACACCTTC CASSFPGQGGYGYTF
. . TRBJ1-2 TRBV24-1 TGTGCCACCAGTGATTTGAACAGAAACTATGGCTACACCTTC CATSDLNRNYGYTF
few TRBD1 TRBJ1-2 TRBV5-1 TGCGCCAGCAGCACGGGACAGGGAGCTGGCTACACCTTC CASSTGQGAGYTF
. . TRBJ1-1 TRBV11-2 TGTGCCAGCAGCCCCGGAGCGCTGAACACTGAAGCTTTCTTT CASSPGALNTEAFF
. . TRBJ2-7 TRBV27 TGTGCCAGCAGTTTCCGGGGTAGCTCCTACGAGCAGTACTTC CASSFRGSSYEQYF
. TRBD1 TRBJ1-4 TRBV28 TGTGCCAGCACCTCAACCCTGGAAAGGGGGCGAACTGAAAAACTGTTTTTT CASTSTLERGRTEKLFF
. . TRBJ2-2 TRBV25-1 TGTGCCAGCAGTGAATCAGGGACACCCGGGGAGCTGTTTTTT CASSESGTPGELFF
. TRBD2 TRBJ2-5 TRBV9 TGTGCCAGCAGCAATAGCGGGAGCGTCCAAGAGACCCAGTACTTC CASSNSGSVQETQYF
few . TRBJ2-7 TRBV5-1 TGCGCCAGCAGCTTGGGGCAGGGCCCTTACTACGAGCAGTACTTC CASSLGQGPYYEQYF
. . TRBJ1-5 TRBV5-4 TGTGCCAGCAGCTTGCGAGGGACGGGGGGCAATCAGCCCCAGCATTTT CASSLRGTGGNQPQHF
. . TRBJ1-1 TRBV6-5 TGTGCCAGCAGCAACAGGAGAATGAACACTGAAGCTTTCTTT CASSNRRMNTEAFF
. TRBD2 TRBJ2-3 TRBV7-3 TGTGCCAGCAGCTCAAGACTAGCGGGGCCAGATACGCAGTATTTT CASSSRLAGPDTQYF
. . TRBJ2-5 TRBV4-2 TGTGCCAGCAGCCAAGAGGGCGGAGCGGGGACCCAGTACTTC CASSQEGGAGTQYF
. . TRBJ1-1 TRBV30 TGTGCCTGGAGTGTCCCTGGACAGATCTACACTGAAGCTTTCTTT CAWSVPGQIYTEAFF
. TRBD1 TRBJ1-2 TRBV2 TGTGCCAGCAGCGGACAGGGAGGATATGGCTACACCTTC CASSGQGGYGYTF
. . TRBJ2-7 TRBV29-1 TGCAGCGTTGAGGTTCGTATCGGCGAGCAGTACTTC CSVEVRIGEQYF
. TRBD2 TRBJ2-5 TRBV28 TGTGCCAGCAGTTTAAGCGGGGGGGGCTTAGAGACCCAGTACTTC CASSLSGGGLETQYF
once . TRBJ2-3 TRBV6-2/TRBV6-3 TGTGCCAGCAGCGCCCTGGTCAGGACAGATACGCAGTATTTT CASSALVRTDTQYF
. . TRBJ1-1 TRBV29-1 TGCAGCATGAACAGATTCATGAACACTGAAGCTTTCTTT CSMNRFMNTEAFF
. . TRBJ2-7 TRBV4-2 TGTGCCAGCAGCCAAGTAGCTAGTCAACAGGGCTACGAGCAGTACTTC CASSQVASQQGYEQYF
few . TRBJ2-7 TRBV3-1/TRBV3-2 TGTGCCAGCAGCCAAGGGGAGAGCGAGCAGTACTTC CASSQGESEQYF
. . TRBJ2-1 TRBV5-1 TGCGCCAGCAGGTTAGACAATGAGCAGTTCTTC CASRLDNEQFF
. TRBD2 TRBJ2-3 TRBV5-4 TGTGCCAGCAGCTCCTTAGCGGGGGGGACTCTCGATACGCAGTATTTT CASSSLAGGTLDTQYF
. TRBD1 TRBJ1-4 TRBV5-1 TGCGCCAGCAGCTTTGGACAGGGTGGTGAAAAACTGTTTTTT CASSFGQGGEKLFF
once . TRBJ1-1 TRBV29-1 TGCAGCGTTCTGGGGGCAGCTTCCATGAACACTGAAGCTTTCTTT CSVLGAASMNTEAFF
. . TRBJ1-6 TRBV28 TGTGCCAGCAGTTTGGGGGGACGTCCTTATAATTCACCCCTCCACTTT CASSLGGRPYNSPLHF
. TRBD2 TRBJ2-7 TRBV19 TGTGCCAGTAGTATTTTTGTCGTAGCGGGAGGGCCTCAAGGCTACGAGCAGTACTTC CASSIFVVAGGPQGYEQYF
. . TRBJ1-4 TRBV7-8 TGTGCCAGCAGCTTAAGGGAGGATGAAAAACTGTTTTTT CASSLREDEKLFF
. TRBD1 TRBJ2-3 TRBV14 TGTGCCAGCAGCCCCTGGACAGGGGGCACAGATACGCAGTATTTT CASSPWTGGTDTQYF
few . TRBJ2-1 TRBV18 TGTGCCAGCTCACCCCAAGGTACTAGCACGGTTGAGCAGTTCTTC CASSPQGTSTVEQFF
. TRBD1 TRBJ1-5 TRBV15 TGTGCCACCAGCAGATCCCTCAAAACGACAGGGGGGAGTAACGGCAATCAGCCCCAGCATTTT CATSRSLKTTGGSNGNQPQHF
. TRBD1 TRBJ1-1 TRBV5-1 TGCGCCAGCAGCCGGGACAGGGGGATGAACACTGAAGCTTTCTTT CASSRDRGMNTEAFF
. . TRBJ1-1 TRBV12-3/TRBV12-4 TGTGCCAGCAGTTATACATTGAACACTGAAGCTTTCTTT CASSYTLNTEAFF
. . TRBJ1-5 TRBV18 TGTGCCAGCTCACCTGACAGTACTAATCAGCCCCAGCATTTT CASSPDSTNQPQHF
. . TRBJ2-2 TRBV25-1 TGTGCCAGCACAGGCCTACAGGGGAACACCGGGGAGCTGTTTTTT CASTGLQGNTGELFF